Each of the 7 T cell receptor beta chains below was sequenced from the same sample in a study of blood T cells in healthy people across ages. Using a J-beta primer mix together with a sample-barcoded 5' primer, a second PCR was run for about 6 to 11 cycles. A single record per CDR3 protein comes from TCRdb applying MiXCR to the 5' RACE reads. The data contain about 570,000 distinct CDR3 sequences, 27% of them singletons. The specimen sequenced was blood. These receptor sequences come from a woman aged 70-85 years in good health.

Turning to this clonotype: A junction end diverges from the germline sequence, so it may reflect a read error. Here the CDR3 reads CSVSGHTF. The CDR3 coding sequence is TGCAGCGTTAGTGGCCACACCTTC. V gene TRBV29-1 combines with J gene TRBJ1-2; D uncertain. The CDR3 totals 8 residues. CDR1 and CDR2 from the germline V gene are SQVTM and ANQGSEA.

This clonotype appeared a few times. The chain couples TRBV3-1 to TRBJ2-2; 7 nucleotides match TRBD2. The CDR3 runs to 17 residues. J was trimmed by 3 bases and V by 0 bases; bases with no gene match: 7. CDR1 and CDR2 (germline): LGHDT, YNNKEL (reference sequence). CDR3 DNA: TGTGCCAGCAGCCAAGAGATGCGGGGGAGTGACACCGGGGAGCTGTTTTTT. It yields the protein CASSQEMRGSDTGELFF.

The table lists this clonotype with a few counts. V is TRBV10-3 and J is TRBJ2-1; D possibly corresponds to TRBD2 (5 bases). The germline V gene has CDR1 ENHRY and CDR2 SYGVKD. V dropped 0 bases and J dropped 4 bases, with 13 bases sitting between them. This CDR3 has 16 amino acids. The CDR3 bases are TGTGCCATCAGTGAGTCGAGAGGGATGGGTTACAATGAGCAGTTCTTC. This encodes CAISESRGMGYNEQFF.

This clonotype showed up just a few times. The CDR3 here is CASTKGTSAGGEQYF. The DNA of the CDR3 is TGTGCCAGCACCAAGGGGACTAGCGCGGGAGGGGAGCAGTACTTC. The chain employs TRBV6-5 and TRBJ2-7, with 10 positions matching TRBD2. The CDR3 is 15 amino acids. Germline V CDR1 and CDR2: MNHEY, SVGAGI. J gave up 7 bases and V 7 bases, and 13 bases lay outside the gene matches.

The chain is built from TRBV20-1 and TRBJ1-1; unclear D gene. Germline V gives CDR1 DFQATT, CDR2 SNEGSKA (reference sequence). V was shortened by 7 bases and J by 3 bases, with 12 bases between the two germline ends. The CDR3 spans 12 residues. CDR3 coding DNA: TGCAGTGTCCGGATCAGAGACACTGAAGCTTTCTTT. It encodes CSVRIRDTEAFF.

V gene TRBV7-2 combines with J gene TRBJ1-2, with 9 positions matching TRBD1. CDR1 and CDR2 from the germline V gene are SGHTA and FQGNSA. The CDR3 is 15 amino acids. V lost 7 bases and J lost 4; bases outside the gene matches: 10. The CDR3 spells CASNQQGARIYGYTF. CDR3 coding DNA: TGTGCCAGCAACCAACAGGGGGCGCGGATCTATGGCTACACCTTC.

The V gene is TRBV5-1, the J gene TRBJ1-2; 12 positions match TRBD1. This CDR3 comprises 15 residues. The J segment lost 6 bases and the V segment lost 4 bases, leaving 7 bases of the junction unmatched. Looked up from germline, CDR1 is SGHRS and CDR2 is YFSETQ. For the CDR3, the DNA is TGCGCCAGCAGCCGCCTCGGGACAGGGGGCAATGGCTACACCTTC. It encodes CASSRLGTGGNGYTF. The full variable domain, with the rest looked up from reference TRBV5-1 and TRBJ1-2, is KAGVTQTPRYLIKTRGQQVTLSCSPISGHRSVSWYQQTPGQGLQFLFEYFSETQRNKGNFPGRFSGRQFSNSRSEMNVSTLELGDSALYLCASSRLGTGGNGYTFGSGTRLTVV.